This T cell receptor (beta chain) was sequenced for a study of blood T cells in healthy people across ages. The authors ran a second PCR of about 6 to 12 cycles using a sample-barcoded 5' primer and a J-beta primer mix. A single record per CDR3 protein comes from TCRdb applying MiXCR to the 5' RACE reads. The table records some 1.5 million distinct CDR3 sequences, roughly 27% of them present only once. This clonotype was counted many times. What it recognizes is unknown. Germline V gives CDR1 DFQATT, CDR2 SNEGSKA (reference sequence). Trimming cost V 3 bases and J 6 bases; bases outside gene matches: 5. The CDR3 length is 13 residues. Sample donors were healthy Caucasian individuals that came from Russia, aged roughly 6 to 95. It was ten milliliters of peripheral blood that were drawn from each donor. Study-level points and caveats: Any conclusive comparison of naive versus antigen-experienced cells was prevented by using unsorted PBMCs. Age showed a roughly linear inverse relationship with TCR beta diversity per million T cells.

The chain uses TRBV20-1 and TRBJ2-1; 7 bases match TRBD2. The sample taken for sequencing was blood. The sequence derives from a woman in her thirties in good health. The CDR3 nucleotides are TGCAGTGCTAGGGGGGGGAGCGGCAATGAGCAGTTCTTC. Encoded protein: CSARGGSGNEQFF.